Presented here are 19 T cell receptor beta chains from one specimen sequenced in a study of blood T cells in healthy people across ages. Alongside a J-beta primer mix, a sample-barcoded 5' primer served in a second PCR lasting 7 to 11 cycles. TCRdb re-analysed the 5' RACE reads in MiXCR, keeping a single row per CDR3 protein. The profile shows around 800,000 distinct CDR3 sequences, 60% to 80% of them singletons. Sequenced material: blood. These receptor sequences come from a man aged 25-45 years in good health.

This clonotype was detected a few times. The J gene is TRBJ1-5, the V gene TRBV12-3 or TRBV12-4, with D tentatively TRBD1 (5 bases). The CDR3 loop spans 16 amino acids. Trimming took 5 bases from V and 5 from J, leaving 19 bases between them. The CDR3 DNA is TGTGCCAGCAGTCGTCCCCCAGGGAGTTCCGATCAGCCCCAGCATTTT. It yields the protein CASSRPPGSSDQPQHF.

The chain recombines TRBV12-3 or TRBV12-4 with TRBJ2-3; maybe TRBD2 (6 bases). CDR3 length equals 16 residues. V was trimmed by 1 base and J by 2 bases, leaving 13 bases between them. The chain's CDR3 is CASSLDAGYHTDTQYF. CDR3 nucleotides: TGTGCCAGCAGTTTAGATGCGGGGTATCACACAGATACGCAGTATTTT.

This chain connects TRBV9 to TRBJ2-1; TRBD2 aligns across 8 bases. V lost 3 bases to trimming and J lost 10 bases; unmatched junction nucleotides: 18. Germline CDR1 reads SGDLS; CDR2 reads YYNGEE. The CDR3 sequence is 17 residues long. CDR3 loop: CASSDLRTSSLQGEQFF. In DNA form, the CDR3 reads TGTGCCAGCAGCGACCTCCGGACTAGCTCTCTTCAGGGGGAGCAGTTCTTC.

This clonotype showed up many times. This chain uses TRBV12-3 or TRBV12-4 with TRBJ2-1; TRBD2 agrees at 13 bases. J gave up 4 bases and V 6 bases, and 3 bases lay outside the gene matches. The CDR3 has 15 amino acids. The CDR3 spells CASSLGLAGYNEQFF. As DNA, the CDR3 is TGTGCCAGCAGCCTGGGACTAGCGGGGTACAATGAGCAGTTCTTC.

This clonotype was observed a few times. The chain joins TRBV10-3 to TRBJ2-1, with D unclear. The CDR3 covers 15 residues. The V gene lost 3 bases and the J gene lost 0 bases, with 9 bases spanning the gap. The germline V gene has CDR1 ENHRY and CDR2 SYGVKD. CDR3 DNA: TGTGCCATCAGTGAATATGTGAGCTCCTACAATGAGCAGTTCTTC. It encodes CAISEYVSSYNEQFF.

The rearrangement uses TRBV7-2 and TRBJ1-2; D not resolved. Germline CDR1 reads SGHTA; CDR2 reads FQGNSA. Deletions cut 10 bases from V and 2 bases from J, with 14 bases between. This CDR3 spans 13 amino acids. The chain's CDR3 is CATETDGNYGYTF. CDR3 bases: TGTGCCACAGAAACAGACGGAAACTATGGCTACACCTTC.

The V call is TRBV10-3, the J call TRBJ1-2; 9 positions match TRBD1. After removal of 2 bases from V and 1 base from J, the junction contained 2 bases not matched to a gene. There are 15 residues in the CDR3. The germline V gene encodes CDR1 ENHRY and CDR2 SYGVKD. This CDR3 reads CAISEATGGNYGYTF. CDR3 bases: TGTGCCATCAGTGAGGCGACAGGGGGTAACTATGGCTACACCTTC.

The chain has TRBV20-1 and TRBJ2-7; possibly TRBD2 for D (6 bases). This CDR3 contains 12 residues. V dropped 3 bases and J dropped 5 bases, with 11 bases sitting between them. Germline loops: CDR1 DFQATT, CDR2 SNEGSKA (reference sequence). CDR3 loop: CSARGRFDEQYF. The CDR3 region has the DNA TGCAGTGCTAGGGGGAGGTTCGACGAGCAGTACTTC.

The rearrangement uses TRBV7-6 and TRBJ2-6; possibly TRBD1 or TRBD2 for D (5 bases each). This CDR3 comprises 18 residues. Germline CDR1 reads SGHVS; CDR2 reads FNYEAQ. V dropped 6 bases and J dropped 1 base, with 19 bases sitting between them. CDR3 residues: CASSPPGRTVSGANVLTF. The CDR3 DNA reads TGTGCCAGCAGTCCCCCGGGACGGACGGTATCTGGGGCCAACGTCCTGACTTTC.

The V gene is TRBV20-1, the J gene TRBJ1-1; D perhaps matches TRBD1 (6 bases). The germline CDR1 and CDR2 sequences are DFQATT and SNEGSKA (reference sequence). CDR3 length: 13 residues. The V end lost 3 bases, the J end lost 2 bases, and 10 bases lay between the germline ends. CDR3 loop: CSASGGRNTEAFF. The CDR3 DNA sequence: TGCAGTGCTAGTGGGGGCCGAAACACTGAAGCTTTCTTT.

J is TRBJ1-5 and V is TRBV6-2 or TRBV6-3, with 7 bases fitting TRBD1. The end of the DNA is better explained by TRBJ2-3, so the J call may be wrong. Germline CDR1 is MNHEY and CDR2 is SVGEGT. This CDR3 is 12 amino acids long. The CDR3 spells CASRQGMDTQYF. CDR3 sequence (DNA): TGTGCCAGCAGACAGGGGATGGATACGCAGTATTTT.

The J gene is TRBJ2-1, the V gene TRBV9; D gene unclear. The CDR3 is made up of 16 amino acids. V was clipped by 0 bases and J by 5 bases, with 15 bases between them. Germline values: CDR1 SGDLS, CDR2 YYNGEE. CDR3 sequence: CASSVDISSSHNEQFF. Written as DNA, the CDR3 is TGTGCCAGCAGCGTAGACATTAGCAGTTCGCACAATGAGCAGTTCTTC. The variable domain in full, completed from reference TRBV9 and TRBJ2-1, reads DSGVTQTPKHLITATGQRVTLRCSPRSGDLSVYWYQQSLDQGLQFLIQYYNGEERAKGNILERFSAQQFPDLHSELNLSSLELGDSALYFCASSVDISSSHNEQFFGPGTRLTVL.

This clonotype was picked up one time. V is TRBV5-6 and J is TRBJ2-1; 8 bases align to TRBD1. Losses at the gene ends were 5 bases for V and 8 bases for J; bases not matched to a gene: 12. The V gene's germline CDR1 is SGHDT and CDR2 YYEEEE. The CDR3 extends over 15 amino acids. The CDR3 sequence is CASSPPRQGIHEQFF. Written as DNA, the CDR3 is TGTGCCAGCAGTCCTCCTCGACAGGGGATACATGAGCAGTTCTTC.

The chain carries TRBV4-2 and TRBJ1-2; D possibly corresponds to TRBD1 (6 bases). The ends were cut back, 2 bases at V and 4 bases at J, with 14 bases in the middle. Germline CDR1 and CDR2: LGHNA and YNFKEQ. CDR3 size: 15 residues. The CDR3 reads CASSQTFPQGYGYTF. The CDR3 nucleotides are TGTGCCAGCAGCCAAACCTTTCCACAGGGCTATGGCTACACCTTC.

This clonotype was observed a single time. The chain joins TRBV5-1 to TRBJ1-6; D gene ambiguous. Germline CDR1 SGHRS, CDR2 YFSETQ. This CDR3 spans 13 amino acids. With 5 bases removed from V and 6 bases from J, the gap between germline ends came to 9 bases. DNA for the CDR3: TGCGCCAGCAGGCCGGGTTCTAATTCACCCCTCCACTTT. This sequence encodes CASRPGSNSPLHF. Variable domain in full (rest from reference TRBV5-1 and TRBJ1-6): KAGVTQTPRYLIKTRGQQVTLSCSPISGHRSVSWYQQTPGQGLQFLFEYFSETQRNKGNFPGRFSGRQFSNSRSEMNVSTLELGDSALYLCASRPGSNSPLHFGNGTRLTVT.

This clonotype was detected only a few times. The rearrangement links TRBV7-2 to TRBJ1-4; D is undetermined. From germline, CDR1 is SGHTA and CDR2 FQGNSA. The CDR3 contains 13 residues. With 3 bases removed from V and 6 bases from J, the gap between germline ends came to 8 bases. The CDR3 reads CASSFYIDEKLFF. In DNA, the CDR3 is TGTGCCAGCAGCTTTTACATCGATGAAAAACTGTTTTTT.

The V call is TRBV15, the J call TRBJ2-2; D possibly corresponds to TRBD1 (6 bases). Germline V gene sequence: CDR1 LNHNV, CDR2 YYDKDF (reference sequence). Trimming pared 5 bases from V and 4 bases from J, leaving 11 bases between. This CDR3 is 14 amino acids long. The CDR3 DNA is TGTGCCACCAGCCGCGGACAGCCCACCGGGGAGCTGTTTTTT. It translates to CATSRGQPTGELFF.

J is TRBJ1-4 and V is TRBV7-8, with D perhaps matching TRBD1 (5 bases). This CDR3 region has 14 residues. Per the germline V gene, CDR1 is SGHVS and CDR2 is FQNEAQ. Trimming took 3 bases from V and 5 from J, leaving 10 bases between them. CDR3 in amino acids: CASSLAWGNEKLFF. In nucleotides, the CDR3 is TGTGCCAGCAGCTTGGCTTGGGGGAATGAAAAACTGTTTTTT. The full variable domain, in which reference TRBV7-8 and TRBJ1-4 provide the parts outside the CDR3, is GAGVSQSPRYKVAKRGQDVALRCDPISGHVSLFWYQQALGQGPEFLTYFQNEAQLDKSGLPSDRFFAERPEGSVSTLKIQRTQQEDSAVYLCASSLAWGNEKLFFGSGTQLSVL.

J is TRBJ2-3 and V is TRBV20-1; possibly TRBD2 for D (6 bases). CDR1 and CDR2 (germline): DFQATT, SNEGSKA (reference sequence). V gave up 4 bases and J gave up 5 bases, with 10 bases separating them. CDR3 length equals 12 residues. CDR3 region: CSATSVQDTQYF. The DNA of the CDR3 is TGCAGTGCTACTAGCGTCCAAGATACGCAGTATTTT.